A selection of T cell receptor beta chains follows, all from one sample in a study of naive and memory T cell subsets. TCRdb called the UMI-ligation and nested PCR reads again in MiXCR, with one record for every CDR3 protein. The sample has some 100,000 distinct CDR3 sequences, roughly 7.3% seen once; the top ten hold roughly 1.6%. Sequenced material: central memory CD4+ T cells from blood. These receptor sequences come from a human donor in good health. Each CDR3 is given with its conserved first and last residue. Fields, in order: J gene, D gene, clone size, V gene, CDR3 DNA, CDR3 protein. A D gene is named only where the DNA matches it firmly. Clone size is stated in some rows and not others, as once, few, many or a class when expanded.

j_call: TRBJ1-5
d_call: .
clone_size: many
v_call: TRBV13
cdr3_nt: TGTGCCAGCAGCTTAGAATACAGGGAATGTGACAATCAGCCCCAGCATTTT
cdr3_aa: CASSLEYRECDNQPQHF

j_call: TRBJ2-7
d_call: .
clone_size: few
v_call: TRBV4-1
cdr3_nt: TGCGCCAGCAGCCAAGAGAAAGGCGAGCAGTACTTC
cdr3_aa: CASSQEKGEQYF

j_call: TRBJ2-7
d_call: TRBD2
clone_size: many
v_call: TRBV20-1
cdr3_nt: TGCAGTGCTAGAGTTTTAGCGGGAGAAGACTTC
cdr3_aa: CSARVLAGEDF

j_call: TRBJ2-7
d_call: TRBD2
clone_size: many
v_call: TRBV2
cdr3_nt: TGTGCCAGCAGTCGGGAGGCCTACGAGCAGTACTTC
cdr3_aa: CASSREAYEQYF

j_call: TRBJ2-3
d_call: .
clone_size: many
v_call: TRBV2
cdr3_nt: TGTGCCAGCAGTGAGACGGGGACAGATACGCAGTATTTT
cdr3_aa: CASSETGTDTQYF

j_call: TRBJ1-2
d_call: TRBD1
clone_size: many
v_call: TRBV2
cdr3_nt: TGTGCCAGCAGGACAGGGGGCGGTGGCTACACCTTC
cdr3_aa: CASRTGGGGYTF

j_call: TRBJ1-1
d_call: .
clone_size: many
v_call: TRBV14
cdr3_nt: TGTGCCAGCAGCTCCGGGACACGCCACATGAACACTGAAGCTTTCTTT
cdr3_aa: CASSSGTRHMNTEAFF

j_call: TRBJ2-2
d_call: .
clone_size: few
v_call: TRBV9
cdr3_nt: TGTGCCAGCAGCGAGTCCCCGTATTCGGCCACCGGGGAGCTGTTTTTT
cdr3_aa: CASSESPYSATGELFF

j_call: TRBJ2-1
d_call: .
clone_size: .
v_call: TRBV30
cdr3_nt: TGTGCCTGGAGTGTAAGGGCTGAGCAGTTCTTC
cdr3_aa: CAWSVRAEQFF

j_call: TRBJ2-5
d_call: .
clone_size: .
v_call: TRBV7-2
cdr3_nt: TGTGCCAGCAGCGGCCTGGCGGATCTTGGGACCCAGTACTTC
cdr3_aa: CASSGLADLGTQYF

j_call: TRBJ1-6
d_call: TRBD1
clone_size: .
v_call: TRBV7-9
cdr3_nt: TGTGCCAGCAGCTTAGGGGGACAGAATTCACCCCTCCACTTT
cdr3_aa: CASSLGGQNSPLHF

j_call: TRBJ2-3
d_call: .
clone_size: .
v_call: TRBV7-6
cdr3_nt: TGTGCCAGCAGCTTAGCGCCCCCAGTTTTTAGGGGGGGCCGAGGTGATGCAGATACGCAGTATTTT
cdr3_aa: CASSLAPPVFRGGRGDADTQYF

j_call: TRBJ2-3
d_call: .
clone_size: .
v_call: TRBV5-5
cdr3_nt: TGTGCCAGCAGCTTGAGTTACAGGCTCAACCCAGATACGCAGTATTTT
cdr3_aa: CASSLSYRLNPDTQYF

j_call: TRBJ2-1
d_call: TRBD2
clone_size: few
v_call: TRBV12-3/TRBV12-4
cdr3_nt: TGTGCCAGCAGCCCAGGCCGCGGGAGGGCCTCAAATGAGCAGTTCTTC
cdr3_aa: CASSPGRGRASNEQFF

j_call: TRBJ1-5
d_call: .
clone_size: .
v_call: TRBV6-6
cdr3_nt: TGTGAAAGCACCAAAACAGGAGAAAATAGAAATAAGCCCCAGCATTTT
cdr3_aa: CESTKTGENRNKPQHF

j_call: TRBJ2-7
d_call: TRBD1
clone_size: few
v_call: TRBV6-5
cdr3_nt: TGTGCCAGCAGTTCCGGGACAGGGGGCTCCTACGAGCAGTACTTC
cdr3_aa: CASSSGTGGSYEQYF

j_call: TRBJ2-7
d_call: .
clone_size: few
v_call: TRBV18
cdr3_nt: TGTGCCAGCTCACCAGGGATCGGGGTCTCCGAGCAGTACTTC
cdr3_aa: CASSPGIGVSEQYF

j_call: TRBJ1-1
d_call: .
clone_size: many
v_call: TRBV28
cdr3_nt: TGTGCCAGCAAAACGAACACTGAAGCTTTCTTT
cdr3_aa: CASKTNTEAFF